The 16 T cell receptor beta chains given below trace back to one sample, sequenced in a study of blood T cell repertoires in COVID-19. Profiled with immunoSEQ multiplex PCR; TCRdb holds only in-frame clones, not every one. The sample includes fewer than 200,000 clones, about nine tenths of them seen just once. Sequences were obtained from peripheral blood. The receptors were gathered from a man in his 60s with acute or convalescent COVID-19.

The chain has TRBV24-1 and TRBJ2-1, with TRBD1 matching over 9 bases. Looked up from germline, CDR1 is KGHDR and CDR2 is SFDVKD. This CDR3 region has 14 residues. Trimming cost V 5 bases and J 7 bases; bases outside gene matches: 5. CDR3 DNA: TGTGCCACCAGTGGGCCGGGACAGGGTAATGAGCAGTTCTTC. It encodes CATSGPGQGNEQFF.

The chain combines TRBV15 with TRBJ1-5; D perhaps matches TRBD1 (5 bases). The germline V gene has CDR1 LNHNV and CDR2 YYDKDF (reference sequence). The CDR3 covers 15 residues. V was cut by 2 bases and J by 4 bases, with 12 bases left in between. The CDR3 sequence is CATSRFTQGNQPQHF. The CDR3 DNA reads TGTGCCACCAGCAGATTTACCCAGGGTAATCAGCCCCAGCATTTT.

This chain uses TRBV7-6 with TRBJ2-1; tentative D call: TRBD2 (6 bases). Per the germline V gene, CDR1 is SGHVS and CDR2 is FNYEAQ. This CDR3 has 14 amino acids. V lost 7 bases and J lost 8, with 18 bases in between. The DNA for the CDR3 is TGTGCCAGCACCTCGGGAGAAATCGACGATGAGCAGTTCTTC. Translated: CASTSGEIDDEQFF.

V usage is TRBV10-3 and J usage is TRBJ1-2; 9 positions match TRBD1. J gave up 7 bases and V 3 bases, and 3 bases lay outside the gene matches. The CDR3 extends over 13 amino acids. Germline V gene data show CDR1 as ENHRY and CDR2 as SYGVKD. The CDR3 sequence: CAISEGQGSGYTF. The CDR3 DNA follows: TGTGCCATCAGTGAAGGACAGGGGAGTGGCTACACCTTC.

V usage is TRBV24-1 and J usage is TRBJ2-1; D not certain. The CDR3 length is 18 residues. Trimming took 5 bases from V and 2 from J, leaving 21 bases between them. The germline V gene has CDR1 KGHDR and CDR2 SFDVKD. CDR3: CATSGLGFSANPYNEQFF. The CDR3 DNA reads as TGTGCCACCAGTGGTCTAGGTTTCAGCGCTAACCCCTACAATGAGCAGTTCTTC.

The rearrangement links TRBV6-5 to TRBJ1-1; no firm D call. V was trimmed by 7 bases and J by 6 bases, leaving 18 bases between them. This CDR3 has 14 residues. From germline, CDR1 is MNHEY and CDR2 SVGAGI. For the CDR3, the DNA is TGTGCCAGCACTCCGCGCGTTGGGAGCGCTGAAGCTTTCTTT. Translation gives CASTPRVGSAEAFF.

This chain uses TRBV19 with TRBJ2-3; 7 nucleotides line up with TRBD2. The CDR3 runs to 13 residues. V dropped 5 bases and J dropped 6; count of bases not matched to a gene: 5. The germline gives CDR1 LNHDA, CDR2 SQIVND (reference sequence). CDR3 nucleotides: TGTGCCAGTAGTCTCAGTAGCGGGGATACGCAGTATTTT. Translating gives CASSLSSGDTQYF.

As for this clone: One end of the junction does not line up with germline, which may come from a read error. V is TRBV3-1 (or the pseudogene TRBV3-2) and J is TRBJ1-4, with 7 bases matching TRBD1. Germline-derived CDR1 and CDR2 are LGHDT and YNNKEL (reference sequence). The length of the CDR3 is 14 residues. The CDR3, as DNA: TGTGCCAGCAGCCAAGATCAGCGGCCGGGACAGAGACTTTTT. Its protein is CASSQDQRPGQRLF.

In this sample, this clone turned up a few times. This sequence joins TRBV6-6 and TRBJ1-1; tentative D call: TRBD1 (6 bases). This CDR3 comprises 14 residues. Germline values: CDR1 MNHNY, CDR2 SVGAGI (reference sequence). Trimming cost V 2 bases and J 1 base, with 8 bases left between them. CDR3 sequence reads: CASSYDRTNTEAFF. The CDR3 DNA reads as TGTGCCAGCAGTTACGACAGGACGAACACTGAAGCTTTCTTT.

V and J are TRBV29-1 and TRBJ1-2; 9 bases line up with TRBD1. From germline, CDR1 is SQVTM and CDR2 ANQGSEA. This CDR3 contains 14 residues. Trimming at V came to 3 bases and at J to 5 bases, leaving 7 bases not matched to a gene. The CDR3 loop reads CSVDRTGAVYGYTF. The DNA of the CDR3 is TGCAGCGTTGATAGGACAGGGGCCGTATATGGCTACACCTTC.

This chain joins TRBV24-1 and TRBJ2-3; D is perhaps TRBD2 (5 bases). Germline V gene sequence: CDR1 KGHDR, CDR2 SFDVKD. The CDR3 runs 18 residues. V was shortened by 2 bases and J by 2 bases, with 19 bases between the two germline ends. CDR3 protein: CATSDSGSATGFTDTQYF. CDR3 nucleotides: TGTGCCACCAGTGATTCCGGGTCCGCAACGGGGTTCACAGATACGCAGTATTTT.

The chain links TRBV3-1 (or the pseudogene TRBV3-2) to TRBJ1-1; D is unclear. V lost 3 bases and J lost 4, with 12 bases in between. Germline loops: CDR1 LGHDT, CDR2 YNNKEL (reference sequence). The CDR3 extends over 14 amino acids. The CDR3 reads CASSHSLSGTEAFF. The CDR3 nucleotides read TGTGCCAGCAGCCATAGCCTAAGCGGCACTGAAGCTTTCTTT.

This clone was seen more than once but under ten times. This sequence joins TRBV19 and TRBJ1-2, with a possible D match to TRBD1 (6 bases). V lost 6 bases to trimming and J lost 4 bases, with 15 bases between them. Germline-derived CDR1 and CDR2 are LNHDA and SQIVND (reference sequence). CDR3 length equals 14 residues. This CDR3 reads CASSPTTGSYGYTF. The CDR3 bases are TGTGCCAGTAGCCCCACCACAGGGAGCTATGGCTACACCTTC.

The CDR3 loop reads CASTAGAYEQYF. DNA for the CDR3: TGCGCCAGCACAGCGGGGGCCTACGAGCAGTACTTC. The rearrangement links TRBV23-1 to TRBJ2-7; TRBD2 matches at 8 bases. TRBV23-1 is identified as an open reading frame with a role that is uncertain. V was pared by 7 bases and J by 2 bases, with 1 base of the junction left unmatched. CDR3 length: 12 amino acids.

In this sample, this clone turned up once. The chain joins TRBV2 to TRBJ2-7; TRBD1 aligns across 8 bases. Germline lookup yields CDR1 SNHLY and CDR2 FYNNEI. V trimming: 5 bases; J trimming: 2 bases; junction bases outside the gene matches: 5. This CDR3 spans 14 amino acids. The CDR3 protein is CASSSGTGAYEQYV. The DNA for the CDR3 is TGTGCCAGCAGTTCCGGGACAGGCGCCTACGAGCAGTACGTC.

V usage is TRBV6-6 and J usage is TRBJ1-5; D is possibly TRBD1 (5 bases). The V end was cut by 2 bases, the J end by 3 bases, with 11 bases between. CDR3 length: 15 residues. Germline V lookup: CDR1 MNHNY, CDR2 SVGAGI (reference sequence). For the CDR3, the DNA is TGTGCCAGCAGTTACGGCAGGGATGCCAATCAGCCCCAGCATTTT. Translated, it gives CASSYGRDANQPQHF.